Sequencing of this T cell receptor (beta chain) was carried out in a study of long-term antiretroviral therapy in people with HIV. General observations from the study: ART was followed by higher diversity that remained below transplant donor controls.

With survey level as its setting, the immunoSEQ assay was v3.0. The method was immunoSEQ multiplex PCR; TCRdb's version includes in-frame clones alone and lacks a portion of them. The table shows 30,000 to 35,000 clones, with 65% to 85% occurring only once. CDR3 length: 14 amino acids. The germline V and J ends were trimmed by 4 bases and 3 bases, with 13 bases remaining between them. Germline V lookup: CDR1 SGDLS, CDR2 YYNGEE. Concerning this clone: Its antigen remains unknown.

The sample was unsorted PBMCs, taken 3 years after starting antiretroviral therapy. The clonotype comes from a man aged 50-59 years with HIV. The chain links TRBV9 to TRBJ2-5; D is perhaps TRBD1 (7 bases). In DNA, the CDR3 is TGTGCCAGCAGCCCCCAGGGGGGCGAAGAGACCCAGTACTTC. It encodes CASSPQGGEETQYF.